This T cell receptor (beta chain) was recorded in a study of blood T cell repertoires in COVID-19 (dated by TCRdb to about 2020). A note on the overall study: Samples covering the acute and convalescent phases of COVID-19 were provided by collaborators in the United States, Italy and Spain. The prospective study material was composed of cDNA or gDNA derived from T cells, B-cell-depleted T cells, or PBMCs. Deeply sampled blood TCRbeta repertoires from subjects exposed to, actively infected with, or recovered from COVID-19 were included in the dataset. A freely available public database, intended as a resource for researchers studying the immune response to SARS-CoV-2, is where the repertoires were released. Samples came from the ongoing ImmuneRACE study (first 160 participants) plus 1,254 subjects from 6 global collaborators. A de-identified subject ID, COVID-19 status, age in years and sex were almost always included in the sample metadata. HLA class I and class II types, where available, came from metadata supplied by the sample provider rather than from assay-based typing. Broad study findings and their caveats: The amount of clinical and demographic metadata varied by source and participant and was provided uncurated.

As concerns this clone: Its antigen specificity is not known. Base quality data are lacking; no much larger clone is found one base away.

The CDR3 has 15 amino acids, counting the end cysteine and phenylalanine. This entry keeps only the CDR3 DNA: 45 bases, framed from base 1. A distance of 10 bases separates the germline ends of V and J, which lose 4 bases and 0 bases respectively. Based on the germline V gene (reference sequence), the CDR1 and CDR2 sequences are LNHDA and SQIVND. Collaborating institutions collected whole blood in K2EDTA tubes following their own protocols. For TCRbeta analysis, collaborator samples were shipped as frozen whole blood, as isolated PBMCs, or as DNA extracted from either sample type. TCRbeta CDR3 regions were amplified from genomic DNA by means of the immunoSEQ Assay, a bias-controlled multiplex PCR. For the original study's pipeline: Nucleated cell counts per sample were estimated from amplification of reference gene primers within the assay. To quantify the absolute abundance of each unique TCRbeta CDR3 rearrangement, sequence reads were collapsed and filtered. For each sample, productive Simpson clonality was calculated by taking the square root of Simpson's diversity index across productive rearrangements. TCRdb took over this immuneACCESS table, retaining in-frame rearrangements with V and J assigned. Such tables are incomplete; in checked studies, under half of the missing clones stem from an unresolved V gene, and the remainder is unexplained. V, J and clone size reflect that table, while D and trimming were determined from the DNA. This sample lists about 200,000 clones; approximately 84% were detected once. About 2% of the sample is in the top ten clones.

This receptor chain uses TRBV19 and TRBJ1-5; the D segment could be TRBD1, given 5 matching bases. The clonotype was recovered from a man aged 40-49 years with active or convalescent COVID-19. Sequenced input: peripheral blood. The CDR3 region: CASSSDRYSNQPQHF. The nucleotide sequence is TGTGCCAGTAGTAGCGACAGATATAGCAATCAGCCCCAGCATTTT.